Given below is one T cell receptor (beta chain) in context. The germline gene is not matched at one end of the junction; a read error may be the cause. Produced via immunoSEQ multiplex PCR; TCRdb's table is partial and in-frame only. The sample carries 200,000 to 250,000 clones, 75% to 90% recorded once. This entry belongs to a study of blood T cell repertoires in COVID-19. The TCR was taken from a woman aged 80 or over with COVID-19, enrolled during active disease. What was sequenced was peripheral blood.

DNA of the CDR3: TGTGCTAGCAGCCTCAGGGTTGGCACCGGGGAGCTGTTTTTT. Its protein product is CASSLRVGTGELFF. This chain joins TRBV7-7 and TRBJ2-2; tentatively, D is TRBD1 (5 bases). The CDR3 has 14 amino acids. Germline V CDR1 and CDR2: SSHAT, FNYEAQ (reference sequence).